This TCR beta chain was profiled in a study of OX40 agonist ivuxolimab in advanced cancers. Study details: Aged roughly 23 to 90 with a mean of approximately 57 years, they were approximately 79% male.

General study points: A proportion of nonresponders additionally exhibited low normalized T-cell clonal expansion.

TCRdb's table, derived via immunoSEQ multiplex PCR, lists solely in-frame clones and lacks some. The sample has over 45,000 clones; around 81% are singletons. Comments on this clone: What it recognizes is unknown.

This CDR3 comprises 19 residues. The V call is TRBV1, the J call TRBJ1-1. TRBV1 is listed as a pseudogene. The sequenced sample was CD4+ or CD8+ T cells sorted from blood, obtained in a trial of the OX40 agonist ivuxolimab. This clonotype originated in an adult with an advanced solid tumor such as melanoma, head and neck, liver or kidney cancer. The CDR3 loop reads CTSSQDWAGAPRGNTEAFF. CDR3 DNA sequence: TGCACCAGCAGCCAAGATTGGGCGGGGGCTCCTCGGGGGAACACTGAAGCTTTCTTT.